Sequencing of this T cell receptor beta chain was carried out in a study of cytomegalovirus exposure and HLA in healthy donors. This CDR3 contains 14 residues. V was trimmed by 4 bases and J by 10 bases, leaving 18 bases between them. Looked up from germline, CDR1 is SGHRS and CDR2 is YFSETQ. PCR employed 60 Vbeta and 13 Jbeta primers. Assay used: immunoSEQ multiplex PCR; TCRdb lists only in-frame clones, some missing. The sample includes 210,000 or so clones, over 75% of them seen just once. Study-wide results and limits: Because they were indistinguishable, some V segments, including TRBV6-2 and TRBV6-3, were excluded. According to reports, the classifier identified cytomegalovirus status with high specificity and sensitivity. V- and J-gene trimming in TCR beta was tied to a missense DCLRE1C variant by an analysis performed later.

Despite likely unrecorded immune exposures, the donors were nominally healthy at the time of sampling. Details on this clone: What it recognizes is unknown.

The receptor was derived from a boy between 10 and 17 years old in good health and CMV-seronegative. Sequenced: PBMCs. The chain uses TRBV5-1 and TRBJ2-1; weak D call: TRBD2 (5 bases). The CDR3 sequence is CASSPSEAPREQFF. CDR3 coding DNA: TGCGCCAGCAGCCCTTCGGAGGCCCCCCGGGAGCAGTTCTTC.